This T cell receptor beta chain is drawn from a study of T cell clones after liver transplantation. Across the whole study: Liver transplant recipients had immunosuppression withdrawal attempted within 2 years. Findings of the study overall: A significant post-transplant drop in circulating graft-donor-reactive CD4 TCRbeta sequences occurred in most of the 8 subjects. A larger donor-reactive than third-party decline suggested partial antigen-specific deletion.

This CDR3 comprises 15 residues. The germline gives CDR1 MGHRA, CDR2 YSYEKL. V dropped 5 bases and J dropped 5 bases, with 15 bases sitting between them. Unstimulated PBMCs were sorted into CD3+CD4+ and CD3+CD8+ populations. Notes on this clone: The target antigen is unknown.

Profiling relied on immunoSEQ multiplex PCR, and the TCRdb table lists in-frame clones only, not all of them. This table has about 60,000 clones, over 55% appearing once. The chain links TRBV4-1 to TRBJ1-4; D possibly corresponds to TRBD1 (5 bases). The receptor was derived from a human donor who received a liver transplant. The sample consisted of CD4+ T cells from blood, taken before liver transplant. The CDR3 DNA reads TGCGCCAGCAGCTCTAAGAGCGGGGGGAATGAAAAACTGTTTTTT. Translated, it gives CASSSKSGGNEKLFF.